This paragraph reports one T cell receptor (beta chain). The data were obtained in a study of blood T cell repertoires in COVID-19. The overall study: Some COVID-19 samples were acute and others convalescent; all came from the United States, Italy and Spain. In each case, the material was cDNA or gDNA derived from T cells, B-cell-depleted T cells, or PBMCs.

Followed over time, Seattle patients had been enrolled while infection was active. Looked up from germline, CDR1 is GTSNPN and CDR2 is SVGIG (reference sequence). The CDR3 extends over 16 amino acids. Germline trimming cut 2 bases from V and 6 bases from J; bases unmatched to any gene: 9. Per the original methods: The authors estimated nucleated cell counts from reference gene primer amplification. Repertoires were generated with immunoSEQ multiplex PCR, while TCRdb's copy carries only in-frame clones and drops some. The DNA was the basis for D and trimming; V, J and clone size are from that table. The sample has 190,000 or so clones, just under 85% seen once.

The material sequenced was peripheral blood. The V call is TRBV30, the J call TRBJ2-1, with 11 bases aligning to TRBD2. The receptor was isolated from a man between 60 and 70 years old with COVID-19, enrolled during active disease. The CDR3 is CAWSPPTSGSSNEQFF. CDR3 coding DNA: TGTGCCTGGAGTCCTCCAACTAGCGGGAGCAGCAATGAGCAGTTCTTC.